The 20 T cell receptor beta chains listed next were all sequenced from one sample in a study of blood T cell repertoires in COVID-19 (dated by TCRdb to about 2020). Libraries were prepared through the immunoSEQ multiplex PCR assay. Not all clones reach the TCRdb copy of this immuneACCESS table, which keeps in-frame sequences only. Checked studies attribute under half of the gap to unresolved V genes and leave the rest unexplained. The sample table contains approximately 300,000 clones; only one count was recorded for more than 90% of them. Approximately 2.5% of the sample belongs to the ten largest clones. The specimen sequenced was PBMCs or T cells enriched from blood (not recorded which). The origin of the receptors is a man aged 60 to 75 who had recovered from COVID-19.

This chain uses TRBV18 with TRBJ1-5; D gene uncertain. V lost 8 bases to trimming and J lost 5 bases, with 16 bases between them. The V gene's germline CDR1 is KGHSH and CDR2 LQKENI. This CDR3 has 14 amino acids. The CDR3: CASTPREDDQPQHF. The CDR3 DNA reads TGTGCCAGCACCCCGAGGGAAGACGATCAGCCCCAGCATTTT.

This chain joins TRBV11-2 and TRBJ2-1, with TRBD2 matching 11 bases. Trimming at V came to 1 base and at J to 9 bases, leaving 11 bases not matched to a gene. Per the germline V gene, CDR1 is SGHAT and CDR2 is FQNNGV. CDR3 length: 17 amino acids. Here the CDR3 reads CASSLALDSGRVGEQFF. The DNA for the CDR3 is TGTGCCAGCAGCTTAGCCCTGGATAGCGGGAGGGTCGGTGAGCAGTTCTTC.

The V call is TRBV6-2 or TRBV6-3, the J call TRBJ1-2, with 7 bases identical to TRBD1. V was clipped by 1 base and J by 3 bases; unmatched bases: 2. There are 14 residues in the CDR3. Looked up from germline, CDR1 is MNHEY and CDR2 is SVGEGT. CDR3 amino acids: CASSYLQGHYGYTF. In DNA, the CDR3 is TGTGCCAGCAGTTACTTACAGGGGCACTATGGCTACACCTTC.

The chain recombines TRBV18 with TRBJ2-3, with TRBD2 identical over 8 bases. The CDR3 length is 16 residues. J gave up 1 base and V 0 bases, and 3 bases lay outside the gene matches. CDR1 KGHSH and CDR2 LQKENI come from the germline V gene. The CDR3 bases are TGTGCCAGCTCACCACCGACTAGCGAGGGCACAGATACGCAGTATTTT. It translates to CASSPPTSEGTDTQYF. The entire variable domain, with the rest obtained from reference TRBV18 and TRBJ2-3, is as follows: NAGVMQNPRHLVRRRGQEARLRCSPMKGHSHVYWYRQLPEEGLKFMVYLQKENIIDESGMPKERFSAEFPKEGPSILRIQQVVRGDSAAYFCASSPPTSEGTDTQYFGPGTRLTVL.

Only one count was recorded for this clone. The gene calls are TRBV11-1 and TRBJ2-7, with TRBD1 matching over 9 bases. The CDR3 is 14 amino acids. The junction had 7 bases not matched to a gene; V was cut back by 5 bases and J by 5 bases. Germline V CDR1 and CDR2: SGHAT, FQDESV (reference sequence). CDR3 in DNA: TGTGCCAGCAGCGGCCGGGACAGGGACCACGAGCAGTACTTC. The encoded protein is CASSGRDRDHEQYF.

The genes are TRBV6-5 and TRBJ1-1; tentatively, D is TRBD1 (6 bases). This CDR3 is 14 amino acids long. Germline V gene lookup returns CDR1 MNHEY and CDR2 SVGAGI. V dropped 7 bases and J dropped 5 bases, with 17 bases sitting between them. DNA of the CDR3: TGTGCCAGCACCCCTAACAGGGTTGGGACTGAAGCTTTCTTT. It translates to CASTPNRVGTEAFF.

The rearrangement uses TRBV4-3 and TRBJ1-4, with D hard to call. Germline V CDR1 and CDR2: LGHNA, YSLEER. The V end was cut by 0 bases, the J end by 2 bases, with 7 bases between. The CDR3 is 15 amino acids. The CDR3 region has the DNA TGCGCCAGCAGCCAAGAACCCCAGACTAATGAAAAACTGTTTTTT. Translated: CASSQEPQTNEKLFF.

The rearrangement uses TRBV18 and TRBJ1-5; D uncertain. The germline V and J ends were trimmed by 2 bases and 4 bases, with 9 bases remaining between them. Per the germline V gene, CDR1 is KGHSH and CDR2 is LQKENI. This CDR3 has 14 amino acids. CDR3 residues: CASSPSRGNQPQHF. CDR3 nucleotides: TGTGCCAGCTCACCATCGCGAGGGAATCAGCCCCAGCATTTT. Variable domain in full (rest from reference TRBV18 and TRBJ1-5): NAGVMQNPRHLVRRRGQEARLRCSPMKGHSHVYWYRQLPEEGLKFMVYLQKENIIDESGMPKERFSAEFPKEGPSILRIQQVVRGDSAAYFCASSPSRGNQPQHFGDGTRLSIL.

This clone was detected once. The CDR3 sequence is CASSTTGGPETQYF. In nucleotides, the CDR3 is TGTGCCAGCAGCACGACAGGGGGCCCAGAGACCCAGTACTTC. The chain employs TRBV5-6 and TRBJ2-5; 10 nucleotides agree with TRBD1. This CDR3 has 14 residues. Germline V gene lookup returns CDR1 SGHDT and CDR2 YYEEEE. Germline trimming cut 4 bases from V and 4 bases from J; bases unmatched to any gene: 4.

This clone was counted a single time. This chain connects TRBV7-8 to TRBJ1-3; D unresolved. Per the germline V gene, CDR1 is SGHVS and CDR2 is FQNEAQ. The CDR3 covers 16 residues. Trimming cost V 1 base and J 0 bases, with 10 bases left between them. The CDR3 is CASSLEGEVSGNTIYF. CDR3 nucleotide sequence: TGTGCCAGCAGCTTAGAGGGAGAAGTCTCTGGAAACACCATATATTTT.

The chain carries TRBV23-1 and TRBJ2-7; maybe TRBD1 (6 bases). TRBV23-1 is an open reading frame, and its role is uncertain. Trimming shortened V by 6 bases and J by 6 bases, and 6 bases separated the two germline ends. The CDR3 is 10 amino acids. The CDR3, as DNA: TGCGCCAGCAGAGGGGGCGAGCAGTACTTC. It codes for CASRGGEQYF.

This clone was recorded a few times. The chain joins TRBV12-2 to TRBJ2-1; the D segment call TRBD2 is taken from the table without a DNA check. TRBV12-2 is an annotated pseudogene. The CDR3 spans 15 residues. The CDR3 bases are TGTGCAAGTCGTTTTACAGCGGGACCGAACAATGAGCAGTTCTTC. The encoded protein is CASRFTAGPNNEQFF.

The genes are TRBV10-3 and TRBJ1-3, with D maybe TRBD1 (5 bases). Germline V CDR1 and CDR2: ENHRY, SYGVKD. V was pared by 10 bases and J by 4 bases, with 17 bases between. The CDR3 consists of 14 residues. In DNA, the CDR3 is TGTGCCACGGCTGGGGGGATCCCCGGAAACACCATATATTTT. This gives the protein CATAGGIPGNTIYF.

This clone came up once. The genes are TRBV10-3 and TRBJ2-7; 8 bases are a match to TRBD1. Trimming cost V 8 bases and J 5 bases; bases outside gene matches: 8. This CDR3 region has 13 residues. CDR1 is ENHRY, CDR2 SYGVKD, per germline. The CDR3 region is CAIDRGGGDEQYF. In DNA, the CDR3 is TGTGCCATCGACAGGGGAGGAGGCGACGAGCAGTACTTC.

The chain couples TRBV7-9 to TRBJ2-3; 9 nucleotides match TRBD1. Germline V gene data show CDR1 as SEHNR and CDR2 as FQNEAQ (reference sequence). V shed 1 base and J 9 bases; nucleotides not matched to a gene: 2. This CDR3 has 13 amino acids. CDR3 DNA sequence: TGTGCCAGCAGCTTAGAGGGGACAGGGACGCAGTATTTT. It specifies CASSLEGTGTQYF.

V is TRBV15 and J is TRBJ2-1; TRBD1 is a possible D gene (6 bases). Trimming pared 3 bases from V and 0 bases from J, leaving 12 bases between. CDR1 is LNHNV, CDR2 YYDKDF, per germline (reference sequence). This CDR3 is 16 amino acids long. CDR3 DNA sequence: TGTGCCACCAGCAGTGCCACAGGGATCTCCTACAATGAGCAGTTCTTC. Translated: CATSSATGISYNEQFF. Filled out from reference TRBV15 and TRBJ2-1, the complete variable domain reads DAMVIQNPRYQVTQFGKPVTLSCSQTLNHNVMYWYQQKSSQAPKLLFHYYDKDFNNEADTPDNFQSRRPNTSFCFLDIRSPGLGDTAMYLCATSSATGISYNEQFFGPGTRLTVL.

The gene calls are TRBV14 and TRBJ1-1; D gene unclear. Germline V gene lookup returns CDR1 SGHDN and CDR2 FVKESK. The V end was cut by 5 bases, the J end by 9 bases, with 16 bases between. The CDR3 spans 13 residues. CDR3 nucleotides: TGTGCCAGCAGCGCACACGAGGGCGGGCAAGCTTTCTTT. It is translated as CASSAHEGGQAFF.

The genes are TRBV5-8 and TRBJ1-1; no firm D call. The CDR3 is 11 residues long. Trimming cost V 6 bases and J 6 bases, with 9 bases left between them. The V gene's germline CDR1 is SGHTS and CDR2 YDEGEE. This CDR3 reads CASNVVAEAFF. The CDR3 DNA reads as TGTGCCAGCAACGTCGTAGCTGAAGCTTTCTTT.

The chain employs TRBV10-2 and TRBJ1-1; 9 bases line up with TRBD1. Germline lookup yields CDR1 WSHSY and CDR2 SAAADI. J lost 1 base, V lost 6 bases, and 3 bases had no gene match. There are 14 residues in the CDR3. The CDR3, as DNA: TGCGCCAGCAGACCGGGACAGGGGAACACTGAAGCTTTCTTT. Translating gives CASRPGQGNTEAFF.

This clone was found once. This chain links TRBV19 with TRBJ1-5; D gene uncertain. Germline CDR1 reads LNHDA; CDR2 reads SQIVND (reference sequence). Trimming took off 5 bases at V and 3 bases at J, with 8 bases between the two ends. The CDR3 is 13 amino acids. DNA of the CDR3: TGTGCCAGTAGTGCAATACTCAATCAGCCCCAGCATTTT. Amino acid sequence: CASSAILNQPQHF.